A single sample gave rise to the 14 T cell receptor beta chains below, sequenced in a study of T cell changes during pregnancy in multiple sclerosis (dated by TCRdb to the late 2010s). The library came from the immunoSEQ multiplex PCR assay. In TCRdb, the immuneACCESS table is reduced to in-frame sequences with V and J assigned. These tables do not hold every clone; where another copy was compared, an unresolved V gene accounts for under half, and the others remain unexplained. Present in this sample are about 40,000 clones, more than 85% of which were seen just once. Of the sample, about 7.8% is held by the ten largest clones. The material sequenced was CD8+ T cells from peripheral blood mononuclear cells, taken before pregnancy. The receptors originated from a female donor with multiple sclerosis, enrolled in a pregnancy study.

The CDR3 DNA follows: TGTGCCAGTGACCACGGCGGGGGCGCGGTCACTGAAGCTTTCTTT. Translation gives CASDHGGGAVTEAFF. The chain couples TRBV5-6 to TRBJ1-1, with D possibly matching TRBD1 (6 bases). CDR3 length: 15 residues. Trimming removed 8 bases at V and 4 bases at J, with 21 bases between. Germline V gene sequence: CDR1 SGHDT, CDR2 YYEEEE.

This clone was seen only once. The V gene is TRBV27, the J gene TRBJ2-2, with TRBD2 as a possible D gene (5 bases). CDR3 size: 12 residues. Germline V gene sequence: CDR1 MNHEY, CDR2 SMNVEV (reference sequence). Trimming cost V 5 bases and J 9 bases, with 10 bases left between them. The CDR3 reads CASSKPGWELFF. As DNA, the CDR3 is TGTGCCAGCAGTAAACCGGGATGGGAGCTGTTTTTT.

The chain combines TRBV15 with TRBJ2-1, with D tentatively TRBD2 (5 bases). Per the germline V gene, CDR1 is LNHNV and CDR2 is YYDKDF (reference sequence). CDR3 size: 14 residues. V lost 2 bases to trimming and J lost 10 bases, with 15 bases between them. CDR3 amino acids: CATSRSPARGEQFF. The CDR3 bases are TGTGCCACCAGCAGATCACCTGCACGCGGGGAGCAGTTCTTC.

The V call is TRBV5-5, the J call TRBJ2-3; TRBD1 agrees at 9 bases. The germline CDR1 and CDR2 sequences are SGHKS and YYEKEE (reference sequence). V dropped 1 base and J dropped 3; count of bases not matched to a gene: 9. The CDR3 runs 17 residues. The CDR3 here is CASSLIPGQGQTDTQYF. CDR3 DNA sequence: TGTGCCAGCAGCTTGATCCCGGGACAGGGACAGACAGATACGCAGTATTTT.

This chain joins TRBV5-6 and TRBJ1-2; TRBD1 agrees at 7 bases. The CDR3 is 14 residues long. The germline V gene has CDR1 SGHDT and CDR2 YYEEEE. The V and J ends lost 2 bases and 4 bases, in that order; junction bases with no gene match: 5. The CDR3 region has the DNA TGTGCCAGCAGCTTTGGCCGGGACAGCTATGGCTACACCTTC. Encoded protein: CASSFGRDSYGYTF.

The rearrangement joins TRBV6-5 to TRBJ1-2; D might be TRBD1 (6 bases). The V gene's germline CDR1 is MNHEY and CDR2 SVGAGI. The CDR3 covers 13 residues. The V end was cut by 7 bases, the J end by 4 bases, with 13 bases between. The CDR3 is CASKIGDIYGYTF. The CDR3 DNA reads TGTGCCAGCAAGATCGGGGACATCTATGGCTACACCTTC.

This clone was picked up one time. The chain carries TRBV11-2 and TRBJ2-5; 7 bases fit TRBD2. Germline loops: CDR1 SGHAT, CDR2 FQNNGV. V shed 1 base and J 4 bases; nucleotides not matched to a gene: 3. The CDR3 is made up of 14 amino acids. The CDR3 region is CASSLGRGGETQYF. CDR3 coding DNA: TGTGCCAGCAGCTTAGGACGCGGGGGAGAGACCCAGTACTTC.

As for this clone: The junction does not match germline at one end; this may be a read error. V gene TRBV7-7 combines with J gene TRBJ2-1, with a weak D call TRBD2 (8 bases). Germline V gene sequence: CDR1 SSHAT, CDR2 FNYEAQ (reference sequence). The CDR3 contains 15 residues. In DNA, the CDR3 is TGTGCTAGCAGCCAGGGGGGCGGGGGGAACAATGAGCAGTTCTTC. This encodes CASSQGGGGNNEQFF.

The rearrangement uses TRBV9 and TRBJ2-7; TRBD2 aligns across 9 bases. The CDR3 covers 13 residues. The V segment lost 3 bases and the J segment 4 bases; nucleotides outside the gene matches: 2. From germline, CDR1 is SGDLS and CDR2 YYNGEE. CDR3 loop: CASSAGLAYEQYF. The CDR3 DNA reads TGTGCCAGCAGCGCGGGACTAGCTTACGAGCAGTACTTC. Full variable domain (outside the CDR3, taken from reference TRBV9 and TRBJ2-7): DSGVTQTPKHLITATGQRVTLRCSPRSGDLSVYWYQQSLDQGLQFLIQYYNGEERAKGNILERFSAQQFPDLHSELNLSSLELGDSALYFCASSAGLAYEQYFGPGTRLTVT.

This chain connects TRBV13 to TRBJ2-1, with 11 positions matching TRBD2. Germline V lookup: CDR1 PRHDT, CDR2 FYEKMQ (reference sequence). Unmatched junction bases numbered 7, after V lost 3 bases and J lost 9 bases. CDR3 size: 15 residues. CDR3 bases: TGTGCCAGCAGCTTCGGACTAGCGGGTGGGGGTGAGCAGTTCTTC. It translates to CASSFGLAGGGEQFF.

Only one count was recorded for this clone. This chain joins TRBV5-1 and TRBJ2-7; 8 positions match TRBD1. The CDR3 runs 14 residues. V shed 1 base, J shed 3 bases, and the junction held 3 bases outside the gene matches. Germline assignment: CDR1 SGHRS and CDR2 YFSETQ. CDR3 residues: CASSLRTGLYEQYF. The CDR3 DNA sequence: TGCGCCAGCAGCTTGCGGACAGGGCTCTACGAGCAGTACTTC.

The chain couples TRBV4-1 to TRBJ2-1; 15 positions match TRBD2. The trim removed 3 bases at V and 4 bases at J, leaving 10 bases unmatched. In germline, CDR1 is MGHRA, CDR2 YSYEKL. The CDR3 contains 19 residues. In DNA, the CDR3 is TGCGCCAGCAGCCAGGTTGCCCCCGGGACTAGCGGGAGGTACAATGAGCAGTTCTTC. Protein sequence: CASSQVAPGTSGRYNEQFF.

This CDR3 reads CSVEVGGDISYEQYF. The CDR3 DNA sequence: TGCAGCGTTGAAGTGGGGGGGGACATCTCCTACGAGCAGTACTTC. This rearrangement joins TRBV29-1 to TRBJ2-7, with a tentative D call TRBD2 (7 bases). CDR1 and CDR2 (germline): SQVTM, ANQGSEA. This CDR3 is 15 amino acids long. V dropped 1 base and J dropped 0 bases, with 13 bases sitting between them.

CDR3 protein: CASSPGLQETQYF. CDR3 bases: TGTGCCAGCAGCCCGGGACTCCAAGAGACCCAGTACTTC. The chain recombines TRBV7-8 with TRBJ2-5; D is possibly TRBD2 (6 bases). CDR3 size: 13 residues. With 5 bases removed from V and 1 base from J, the gap between germline ends came to 8 bases. CDR1 SGHVS and CDR2 FQNEAQ come from the germline V gene.